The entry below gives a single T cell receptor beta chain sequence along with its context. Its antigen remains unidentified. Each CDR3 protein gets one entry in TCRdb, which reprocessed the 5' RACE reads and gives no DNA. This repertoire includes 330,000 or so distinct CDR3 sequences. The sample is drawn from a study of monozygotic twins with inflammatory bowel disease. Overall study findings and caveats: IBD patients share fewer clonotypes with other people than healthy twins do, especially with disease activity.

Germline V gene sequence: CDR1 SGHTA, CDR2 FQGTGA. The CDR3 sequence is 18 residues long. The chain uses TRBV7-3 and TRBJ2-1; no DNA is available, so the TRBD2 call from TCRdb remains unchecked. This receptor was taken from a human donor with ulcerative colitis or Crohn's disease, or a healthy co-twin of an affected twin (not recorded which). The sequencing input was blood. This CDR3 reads CASSLMGGSARSYNEQFF.